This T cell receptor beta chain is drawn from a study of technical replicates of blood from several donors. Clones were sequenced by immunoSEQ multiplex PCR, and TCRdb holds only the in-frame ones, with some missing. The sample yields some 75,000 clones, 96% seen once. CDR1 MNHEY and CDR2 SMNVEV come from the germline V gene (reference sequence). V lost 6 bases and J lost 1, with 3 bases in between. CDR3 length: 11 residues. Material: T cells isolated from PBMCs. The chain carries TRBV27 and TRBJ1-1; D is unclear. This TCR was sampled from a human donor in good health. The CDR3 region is CASSRNTEAFF. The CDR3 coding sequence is TGTGCCAGCAGCCGGAACACTGAAGCTTTCTTT.